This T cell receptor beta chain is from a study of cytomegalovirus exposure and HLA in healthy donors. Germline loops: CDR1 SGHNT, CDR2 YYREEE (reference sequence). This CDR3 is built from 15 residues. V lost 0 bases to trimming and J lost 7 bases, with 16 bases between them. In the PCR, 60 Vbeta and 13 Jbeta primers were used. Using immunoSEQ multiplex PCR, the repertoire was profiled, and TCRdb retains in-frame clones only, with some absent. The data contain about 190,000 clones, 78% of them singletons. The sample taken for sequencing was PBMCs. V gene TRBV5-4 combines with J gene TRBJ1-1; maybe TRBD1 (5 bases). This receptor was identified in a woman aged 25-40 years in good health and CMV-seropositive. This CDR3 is CASSLERGRVVEAFF. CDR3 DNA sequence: TGTGCCAGCAGCTTGGAAAGGGGCAGGGTGGTTGAAGCTTTCTTT.